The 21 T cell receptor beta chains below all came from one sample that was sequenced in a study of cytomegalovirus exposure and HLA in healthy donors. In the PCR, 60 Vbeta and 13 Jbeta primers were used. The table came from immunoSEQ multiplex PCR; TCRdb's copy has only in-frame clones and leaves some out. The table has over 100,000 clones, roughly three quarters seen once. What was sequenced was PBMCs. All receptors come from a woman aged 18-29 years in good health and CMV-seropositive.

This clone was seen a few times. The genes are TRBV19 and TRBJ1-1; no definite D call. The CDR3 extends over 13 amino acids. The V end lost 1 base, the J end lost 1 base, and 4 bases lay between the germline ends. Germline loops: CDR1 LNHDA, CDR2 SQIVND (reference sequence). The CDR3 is CASSIGENTEAFF. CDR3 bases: TGTGCCAGTAGTATAGGAGAGAACACTGAAGCTTTCTTT.

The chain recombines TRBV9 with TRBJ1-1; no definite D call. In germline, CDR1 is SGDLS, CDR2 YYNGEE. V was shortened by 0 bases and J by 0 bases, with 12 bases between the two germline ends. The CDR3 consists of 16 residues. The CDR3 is CASSVDPGGLNTEAFF. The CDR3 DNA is TGTGCCAGCAGCGTAGACCCCGGCGGTTTGAACACTGAAGCTTTCTTT.

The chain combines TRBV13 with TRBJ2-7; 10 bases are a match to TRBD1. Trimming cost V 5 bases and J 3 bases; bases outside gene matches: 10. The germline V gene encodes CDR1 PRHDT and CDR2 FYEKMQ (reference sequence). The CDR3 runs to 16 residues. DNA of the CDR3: TGTGCCAGCAGCACCGGGAGGACAGGGGGAATCTACGAGCAGTACTTC. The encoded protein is CASSTGRTGGIYEQYF.

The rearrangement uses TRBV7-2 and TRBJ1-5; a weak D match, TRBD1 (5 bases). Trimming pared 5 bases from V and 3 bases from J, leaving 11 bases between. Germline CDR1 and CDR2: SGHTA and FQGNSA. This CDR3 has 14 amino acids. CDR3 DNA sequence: TGTGCCAGCAGCATGGGGACTCCCAATCAGCCCCAGCATTTT. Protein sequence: CASSMGTPNQPQHF.

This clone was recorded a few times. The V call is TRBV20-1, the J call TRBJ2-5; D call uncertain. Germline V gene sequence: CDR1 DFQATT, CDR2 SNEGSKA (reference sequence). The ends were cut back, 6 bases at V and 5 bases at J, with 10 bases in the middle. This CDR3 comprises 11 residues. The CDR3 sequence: CSARPVETQYF. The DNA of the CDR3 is TGCAGTGCCAGGCCGGTGGAGACCCAGTACTTC.

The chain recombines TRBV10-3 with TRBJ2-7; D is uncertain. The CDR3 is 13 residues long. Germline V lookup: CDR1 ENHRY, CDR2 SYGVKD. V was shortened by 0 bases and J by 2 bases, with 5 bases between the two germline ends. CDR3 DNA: TGTGCCATCAGTGAGTCCTCTCCCTACGAGCAGTACTTC. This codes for CAISESSPYEQYF.

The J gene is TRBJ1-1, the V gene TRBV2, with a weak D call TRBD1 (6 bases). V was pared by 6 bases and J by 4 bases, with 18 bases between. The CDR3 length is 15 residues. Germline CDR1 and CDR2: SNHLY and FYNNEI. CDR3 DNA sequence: TGTGCCAGCAGACTAACGGACAGCTCGGGCACTGAAGCTTTCTTT. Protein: CASRLTDSSGTEAFF.

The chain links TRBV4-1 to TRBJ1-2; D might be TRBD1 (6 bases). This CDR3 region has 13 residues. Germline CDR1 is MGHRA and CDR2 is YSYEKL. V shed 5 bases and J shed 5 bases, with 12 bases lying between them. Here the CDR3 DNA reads TGCGCCAGCAGCTTACAGGGAGATTATGGCTACACCTTC. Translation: CASSLQGDYGYTF.

This chain's CDR3 is CASSPGPEETQYF. The CDR3 nucleotides read TGTGCCAGCTCACCGGGGCCGGAGGAGACCCAGTACTTC. The chain joins TRBV18 to TRBJ2-5, with TRBD1 as a possible D gene (5 bases). The length of the CDR3 is 13 residues. The V gene lost 3 bases and the J gene lost 5 bases, with 10 bases spanning the gap. The germline gives CDR1 KGHSH, CDR2 LQKENI.

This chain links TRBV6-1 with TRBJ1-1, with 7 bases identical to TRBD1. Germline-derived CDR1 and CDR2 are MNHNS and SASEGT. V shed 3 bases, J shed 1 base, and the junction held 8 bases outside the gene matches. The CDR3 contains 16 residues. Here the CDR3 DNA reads TGTGCCAGCAGTGACCCCACAGGGGTAAGGAACACTGAAGCTTTCTTT. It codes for CASSDPTGVRNTEAFF.

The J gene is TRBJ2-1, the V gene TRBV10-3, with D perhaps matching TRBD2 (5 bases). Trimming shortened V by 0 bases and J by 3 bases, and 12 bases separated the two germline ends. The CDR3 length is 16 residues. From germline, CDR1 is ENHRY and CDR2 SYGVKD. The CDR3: CAISESMDFLYNEQFF. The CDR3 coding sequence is TGTGCCATCAGTGAGTCGATGGACTTCCTCTACAATGAGCAGTTCTTC.

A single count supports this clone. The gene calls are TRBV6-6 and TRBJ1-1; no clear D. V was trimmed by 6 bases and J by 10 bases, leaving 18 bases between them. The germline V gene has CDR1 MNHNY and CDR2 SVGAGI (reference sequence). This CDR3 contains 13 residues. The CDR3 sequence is CASSGISGGTAFF. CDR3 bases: TGTGCCAGCAGCGGTATATCGGGTGGTACAGCTTTCTTT.

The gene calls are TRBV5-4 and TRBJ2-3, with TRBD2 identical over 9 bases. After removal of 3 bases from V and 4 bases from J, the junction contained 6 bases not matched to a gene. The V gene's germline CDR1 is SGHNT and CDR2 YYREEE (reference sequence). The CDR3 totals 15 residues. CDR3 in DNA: TGTGCCAGCAGCTCCGTAGCGGGAGACCCAGATACGCAGTATTTT. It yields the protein CASSSVAGDPDTQYF.

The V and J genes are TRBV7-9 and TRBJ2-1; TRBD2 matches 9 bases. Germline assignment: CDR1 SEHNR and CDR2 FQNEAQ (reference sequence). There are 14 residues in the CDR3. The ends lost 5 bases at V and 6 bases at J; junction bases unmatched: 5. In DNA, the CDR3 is TGTGCCAGCAGCCCGGGACTAGCAAGCAATGAGCAGTTCTTC. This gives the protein CASSPGLASNEQFF. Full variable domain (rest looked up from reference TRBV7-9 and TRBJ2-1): DTGVSQNPRHKITKRGQNVTFRCDPISEHNRLYWYRQTLGQGPEFLTYFQNEAQLEKSRLLSDRFSAERPKGSFSTLEIQRTEQGDSAMYLCASSPGLASNEQFFGPGTRLTVL.

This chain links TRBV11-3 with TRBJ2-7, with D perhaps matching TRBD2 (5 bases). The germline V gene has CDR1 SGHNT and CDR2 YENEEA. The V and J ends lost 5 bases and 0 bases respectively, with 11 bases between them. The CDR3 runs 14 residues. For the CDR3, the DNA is TGTGCCAGCAGCAGAGGGCGAGACTCCTACGAGCAGTACTTC. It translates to CASSRGRDSYEQYF.

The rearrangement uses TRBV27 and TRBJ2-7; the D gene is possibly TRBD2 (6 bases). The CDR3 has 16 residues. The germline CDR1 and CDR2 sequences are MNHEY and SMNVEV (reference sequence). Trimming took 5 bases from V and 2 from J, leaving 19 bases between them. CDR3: CASSVARVGRPYEQYF. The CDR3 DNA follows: TGTGCCAGCAGTGTAGCCCGCGTCGGGAGACCCTACGAGCAGTACTTC.

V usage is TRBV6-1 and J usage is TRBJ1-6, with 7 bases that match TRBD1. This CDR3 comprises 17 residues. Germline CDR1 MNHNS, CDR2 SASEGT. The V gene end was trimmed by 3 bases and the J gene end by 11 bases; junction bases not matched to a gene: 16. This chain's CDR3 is CASSDLGLTGFGPPLHF. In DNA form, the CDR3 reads TGTGCCAGCAGTGACCTGGGGTTGACAGGGTTCGGGCCACCCCTCCACTTT.

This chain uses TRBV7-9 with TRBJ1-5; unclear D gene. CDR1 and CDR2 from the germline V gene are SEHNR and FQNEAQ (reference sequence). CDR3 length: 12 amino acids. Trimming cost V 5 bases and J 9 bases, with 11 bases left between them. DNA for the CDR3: TGTGCCAGCAGCCGGGGAGGGCCGCCCCAGCATTTT. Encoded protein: CASSRGGPPQHF.

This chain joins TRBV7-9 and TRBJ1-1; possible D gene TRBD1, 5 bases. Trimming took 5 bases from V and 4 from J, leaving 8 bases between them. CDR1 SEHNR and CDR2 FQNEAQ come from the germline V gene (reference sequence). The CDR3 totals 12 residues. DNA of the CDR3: TGTGCCAGCAGCAGGGACTCCACTGAAGCTTTCTTT. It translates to CASSRDSTEAFF.

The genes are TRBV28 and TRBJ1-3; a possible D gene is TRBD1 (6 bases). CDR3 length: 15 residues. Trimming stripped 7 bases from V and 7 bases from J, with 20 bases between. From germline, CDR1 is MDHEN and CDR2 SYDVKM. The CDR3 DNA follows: TGTGCCAGCAACCCGACAGGCGGGCAATGGAACACCATATATTTT. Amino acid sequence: CASNPTGGQWNTIYF.

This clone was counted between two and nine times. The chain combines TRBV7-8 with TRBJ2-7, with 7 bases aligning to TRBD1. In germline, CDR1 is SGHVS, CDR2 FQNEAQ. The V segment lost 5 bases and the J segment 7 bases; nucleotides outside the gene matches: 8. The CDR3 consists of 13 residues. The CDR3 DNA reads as TGTGCCAGCAGCCGTTGGACAGGTTATGAGCAGTACTTC. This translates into CASSRWTGYEQYF.